This note documents a single T cell receptor (beta chain) sequence. Its antigen remains undetermined. No base quality information exists; no much larger clone differs at one position. This entry is derived from a study of control samples from healthy donors and cancer patients (TCRdb year 2020). The library was made by the immunoSEQ multiplex PCR assay. The immuneACCESS repertoire file appears here via TCRdb, limited to in-frame rearrangements. These files lack a portion of the clones; in checked studies, under half of the deficit traces to unresolved V genes, and the cause of the others is not known. Present in this sample are 190,000 or so clones, 85% to 95% of which were seen just once. In total, the top ten clones hold almost 1.5% of the sample. The CDR3 covers 14 residues, taking in both the cysteine and the phenylalanine. Only the CDR3 portion is preserved as DNA: 42 bases, with reading frame beginning at the first base. The germline V gene (reference sequence) gives CDR1 as LGHDT and CDR2 as YNNKEL. V ends up 0 bases short and J 10 bases short, with an unmatched junction base count of 3.

The sequence was collected from a man aged 18 to 29 in good health. Sequenced input: blood. Recombination linked TRBV3-1 (or the pseudogene TRBV3-2) to TRBJ2-3, with 11 bases matching TRBD2. The CDR3 is CASSQDVAGGPQYF. The DNA sequence is TGTGCCAGCAGCCAAGATGTAGCGGGGGGGCCGCAGTATTTT.